These 16 T cell receptor beta chains came from one sample sequenced in a study of T cell repertoires in cytomegalovirus infection. Via MiXCR, TCRdb re-called the reads, giving one row per CDR3 protein. The table lists some 280,000 distinct CDR3 sequences, roughly 15% of them singletons. Material for sequencing was PBMCs. These receptor sequences come from a human donor in good health (CMV status not recorded). Some clones in this sample may be carry-over from other donors' samples.

The J gene is TRBJ1-5, the V gene TRBV28; no clear D gene. Germline loops: CDR1 MDHEN, CDR2 SYDVKM. The CDR3 extends over 13 amino acids. Trimming pared 2 bases from V and 6 bases from J, leaving 8 bases between. This chain's CDR3 is CASSLLGSQPQHF. In DNA form, the CDR3 reads TGTGCCAGCAGTTTACTGGGAAGTCAGCCCCAGCATTTT.

This clonotype has a handful of counts. This may come from a read error, since a much larger clone is one base off. The chain recombines TRBV6-2 or TRBV6-3 with TRBJ2-2; D remains ambiguous. Germline V gene lookup returns CDR1 MNHEY and CDR2 SVGEGT. This CDR3 is 13 amino acids long. With 0 bases removed from V and 3 bases from J, the gap between germline ends came to 2 bases. The CDR3 protein is CASSYSYTGELFF. Written as DNA, the CDR3 is TGTGCCAGCAGTTACTCGTACACCGGGGAGCTGTTTTTT.

About this clonotype: Being one base from a much bigger clone, this may be a read error. The rearrangement links TRBV4-3 to TRBJ2-7; D call uncertain. The length of the CDR3 is 14 residues. CDR1 and CDR2 from the germline V gene are LGHNA and YSLEER. CDR3 protein: CASSQDAVVVEQCF. Written as DNA, the CDR3 is TGCGCCAGCAGCCAAGATGCCGTGGTCGTCGAGCAGTGCTTC.

This clonotype showed up just a few times. This chain joins TRBV5-5 and TRBJ2-7; maybe TRBD2 (5 bases). CDR1 SGHKS and CDR2 YYEKEE come from the germline V gene (reference sequence). The ends were cut back, 5 bases at V and 5 bases at J, with 14 bases in the middle. This CDR3 is built from 13 residues. As DNA, the CDR3 is TGTGCCAGCAGACCTGGACTGTCGGACGAGCAGTACTTC. This gives the protein CASRPGLSDEQYF.

There are many counts of this clonotype. J is TRBJ1-1 and V is TRBV7-9; D is uncertain. The CDR3 sequence is 12 residues long. The germline V and J ends were trimmed by 5 bases and 0 bases, with 4 bases remaining between them. The V gene's germline CDR1 is SEHNR and CDR2 FQNEAQ (reference sequence). Here the CDR3 reads CASSVMNTEAFF. The CDR3 DNA is TGTGCCAGCAGCGTTATGAACACTGAAGCTTTCTTT.

This clonotype was seen at least ten times. This chain's CDR3 is CASSLLGGGTDTQYF. CDR3 coding DNA: TGTGCCAGCAGCTTACTAGGGGGGGGGACAGATACGCAGTATTTT. This chain links TRBV7-3 with TRBJ2-3; weak D call: TRBD2 (7 bases). Trimming cost V 2 bases and J 3 bases, with 12 bases left between them. The CDR3 is 15 residues long. The germline V gene encodes CDR1 SGHTA and CDR2 FQGTGA.

This clonotype occurred many times. CDR3 protein: CASSSGEITDTQYF. CDR3 bases: TGTGCCAGCAGTAGCGGGGAAATCACAGATACGCAGTATTTT. The chain couples TRBV7-3 to TRBJ2-3; 8 positions match TRBD2. The V gene's germline CDR1 is SGHTA and CDR2 FQGTGA. The trim removed 6 bases at V and 2 bases at J, leaving 4 bases unmatched. This CDR3 has 14 amino acids.

This clonotype has ten or more counts. The J gene is TRBJ2-1, the V gene TRBV7-6, with D perhaps assigned TRBD1 or TRBD2 (5 bases each). The CDR3 is made up of 15 amino acids. The germline CDR1 and CDR2 sequences are SGHVS and FNYEAQ. Trimming pared 5 bases from V and 5 bases from J, leaving 16 bases between. CDR3 protein: CASSPGTRPHNEQFF. CDR3 bases: TGTGCCAGCAGCCCCGGGACCCGGCCCCACAATGAGCAGTTCTTC.

CDR3 sequence (DNA): TGTGCCAGTACAGTGGGGGATACGCAGTATTTT. Protein: CASTVGDTQYF. V is TRBV27 and J is TRBJ2-3; D is unclear. CDR1 MNHEY and CDR2 SMNVEV come from the germline V gene (reference sequence). Trimming stripped 9 bases from V and 6 bases from J, with 10 bases between. The CDR3 is 11 amino acids.

The chain has TRBV5-1 and TRBJ1-1, with unresolved D. The germline V and J ends were trimmed by 0 bases and 0 bases, with 6 bases remaining between them. Germline CDR1 reads SGHRS; CDR2 reads YFSETQ. This CDR3 is built from 14 residues. The CDR3 DNA follows: TGCGCCAGCAGCTTGGTACAGTTGAACACTGAAGCTTTCTTT. Protein product: CASSLVQLNTEAFF.

The chain recombines TRBV6-6 with TRBJ2-1; perhaps D is TRBD1 or TRBD2 (6 bases each). This CDR3 has 16 residues. CDR1 is MNHNY, CDR2 SVGAGI, per germline (reference sequence). V was pared by 6 bases and J by 0 bases, with 15 bases between. CDR3 sequence reads: CASSQGPGASYNEQFF. In DNA form, the CDR3 reads TGTGCCAGCAGCCAAGGCCCGGGGGCCTCCTACAATGAGCAGTTCTTC.

This chain connects TRBV4-1 to TRBJ2-5; 8 nucleotides line up with TRBD1. The CDR3 length is 14 residues. CDR1 is MGHRA, CDR2 YSYEKL, per germline. The V gene end was trimmed by 3 bases and the J gene end by 5 bases; junction bases not matched to a gene: 5. The CDR3 region is CASSHRDRLETQYF. Written as DNA, the CDR3 is TGCGCCAGCAGCCATCGGGACAGGTTGGAGACCCAGTACTTC.

This clonotype was counted ten times or more. The V call is TRBV20-1, the J call TRBJ2-1; D perhaps matches TRBD2 (5 bases). V was shortened by 4 bases and J by 0 bases, with 13 bases between the two germline ends. The CDR3 is 15 residues long. Germline CDR1 is DFQATT and CDR2 is SNEGSKA (reference sequence). The CDR3 DNA reads as TGCAGTGCTACCAGCGGTACCCGCTCCTACAATGAGCAGTTCTTC. This codes for CSATSGTRSYNEQFF.

This clonotype was picked up many times. This sequence joins TRBV4-1 and TRBJ2-1; D remains unclear. Germline V lookup: CDR1 MGHRA, CDR2 YSYEKL. The CDR3 totals 15 residues. The V and J ends lost 1 base and 0 bases respectively, with 7 bases between them. DNA of the CDR3: TGCGCCAGCAGCCAAGGCGGTCTCTCCTACAATGAGCAGTTCTTC. It encodes CASSQGGLSYNEQFF.

This clonotype appeared many times. CDR3 DNA: TGTGCCAGCAGCCAAGCTCGTCAGAGGGGTGAAAAACTGTTTTTT. This codes for CASSQARQRGEKLFF. V is TRBV3-1 and J is TRBJ1-4, with a tentative D call TRBD1 (5 bases). Germline values: CDR1 LGHDT, CDR2 YNNKEL (reference sequence). This CDR3 spans 15 amino acids. The ends were cut back, 1 base at V and 7 bases at J, with 13 bases in the middle.

The chain employs TRBV6-6 and TRBJ1-2; D is undetermined. This CDR3 is 13 amino acids long. V was pared by 6 bases and J by 5 bases, with 13 bases between. CDR1 MNHNY and CDR2 SVGAGI come from the germline V gene (reference sequence). The DNA of the CDR3 is TGTGCCAGCAGCCCAGCCCCGGTTTATGGCTACACCTTC. Its protein is CASSPAPVYGYTF.